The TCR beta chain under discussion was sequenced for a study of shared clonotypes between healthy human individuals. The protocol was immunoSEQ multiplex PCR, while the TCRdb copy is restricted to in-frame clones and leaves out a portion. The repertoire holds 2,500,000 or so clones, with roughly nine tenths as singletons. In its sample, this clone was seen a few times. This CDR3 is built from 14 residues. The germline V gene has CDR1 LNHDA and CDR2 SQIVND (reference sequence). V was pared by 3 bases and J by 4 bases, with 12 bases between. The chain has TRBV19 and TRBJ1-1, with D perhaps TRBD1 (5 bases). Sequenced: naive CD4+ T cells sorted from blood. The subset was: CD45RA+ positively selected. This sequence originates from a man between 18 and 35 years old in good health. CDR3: CASSMGGSITEAFF. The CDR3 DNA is TGTGCCAGTAGTATGGGGGGGTCGATCACTGAAGCTTTCTTT.